This T cell receptor (beta chain) was found in a study of T cells in Graves' hyperthyroidism and ophthalmopathy. About the study: Peripheral blood was collected at initial diagnosis, before any treatment. Study conclusions and caveats: Most clonotypes that expanded in the thyroid above 0.001 also showed up in blood.

The CDR3 regions of TCR beta were amplified from RNA transcripts. The TCR CDR3 first-round RT-PCR relied on the HTBI primer set. TCRdb called the multiplex PCR reads again in MiXCR, with one record for every CDR3 protein. The table has 300,000 to 400,000 distinct CDR3 sequences, around a sixth seen once; the top ten hold under 55%. Thyroid ultrasound and orbital computed tomography, with clinical symptoms and serum thyroxine and TRAb, informed diagnoses. Remarks on this clonotype: Its specificity is unknown.

This receptor was taken from a woman in her 50s with Graves' hyperthyroidism. What was sequenced was blood.

CDR3 sequence (DNA): TGCGCCAGCAGCGTAACGACTAGCGGGGGTGCGGATACGCAGTATTTT. This gives the protein CASSVTTSGGADTQYF. This rearrangement joins TRBV4-1 to TRBJ2-3, with 12 nucleotides matching TRBD2. CDR3 length: 16 residues. Germline CDR1 MGHRA, CDR2 YSYEKL. Unmatched junction bases numbered 9, after V lost 5 bases and J lost 6 bases.